Sequencing of this T cell receptor (beta chain) was carried out in a study of molecular identifiers for immune sequencing clone quantification. TCRdb re-analysed the PCR reads in MiXCR, keeping a single row per CDR3 protein. Seen here are hundreds of thousands of distinct CDR3 sequences, less than 30% observed once, and the top ten hold about 0.84%. The CDR3 is 17 residues long. This clonotype originated in a human donor in good health. Some libraries in this study had Jurkat cell RNA spiked in. This rearrangement joins TRBV21-1 to TRBJ2-3; TRBD1, the D gene given by the table, was not confirmed from the DNA. TRBV21-1 corresponds to a pseudogene. Input material: naive CD8+ T cells from blood, with Jurkat cell RNA spiked in. Sample subset: FACS-sorted CD8+CD4-CCR7+CD45RA+ naive T cells. This CDR3 reads CASSNPTQGGVEDTQYF. As DNA, the CDR3 is TGTGCCAGCAGCAATCCGACTCAGGGTGGGGTCGAAGATACGCAGTATTTT.